The clone carrying this T cell receptor beta chain was seen repeatedly, ten times or more. What it binds is unknown. A second PCR, run for about 6 to 11 cycles, used a sample-barcoded 5' primer plus a J-beta primer mix. TCRdb used MiXCR to reprocess the 5' RACE reads, holding one entry per CDR3 protein. The sample yields some 1.5 million distinct CDR3 sequences, roughly 43% seen once. Drawing of peripheral blood yielded roughly 9.8 milliliters from each donor. Samples had at least 7 million PBMCs isolated from them. This sample stems from a study of blood T cells in healthy people across ages. The study, taken as a whole, reports: Naive T cell percentage and TCR beta diversity correlated strongly. Aged donors had fewer naive CD4+ cells and lower diversity than long-lived donors.

The TCR comes from a woman under 30 in good health. The source material was blood.

DNA for the CDR3: TGTGCCAGCAGCTTAAATTTCGGGGGACGAGTGGTGACAGATACGCAGTATTTT. This gives the protein CASSLNFGGRVVTDTQYF. V is TRBV7-2 and J is TRBJ2-3, with a tentative D call TRBD2 (6 bases). This CDR3 is 18 amino acids long. Trimming stripped 2 bases from V and 3 bases from J, with 21 bases between. The germline CDR1 and CDR2 sequences are SGHTA and FQGNSA.